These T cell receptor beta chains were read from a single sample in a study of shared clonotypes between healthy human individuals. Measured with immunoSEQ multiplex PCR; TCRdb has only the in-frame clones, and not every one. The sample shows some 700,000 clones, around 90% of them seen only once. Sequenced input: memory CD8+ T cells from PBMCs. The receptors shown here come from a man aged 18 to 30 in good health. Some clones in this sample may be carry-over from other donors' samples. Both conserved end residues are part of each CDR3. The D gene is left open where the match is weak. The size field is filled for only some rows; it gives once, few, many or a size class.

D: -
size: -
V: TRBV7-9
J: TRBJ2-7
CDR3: CASSLSGSYEQYF
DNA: TGCGCCAGCAGCTTATCTGGATCCTACGAGCAGTACTTC

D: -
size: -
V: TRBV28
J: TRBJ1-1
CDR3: CASSSPRGARDTEAFF
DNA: TGTGCCAGCAGCTCCCCCCGCGGGGCCCGGGACACTGAAGCTTTCTTT

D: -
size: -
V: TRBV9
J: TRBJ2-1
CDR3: CASSVGVNEQFF
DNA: TGTGCCAGCAGCGTAGGTGTTAATGAGCAGTTCTTC

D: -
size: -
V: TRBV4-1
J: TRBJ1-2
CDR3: CASSVKESFYGYTF
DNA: TGCGCCAGCAGCGTGAAGGAATCTTTCTATGGCTACACCTTC

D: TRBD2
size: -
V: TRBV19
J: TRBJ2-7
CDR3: CASSIDPAGVGEQYF
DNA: TGTGCCAGTAGTATAGATCCCGCGGGAGTGGGTGAGCAGTACTTC

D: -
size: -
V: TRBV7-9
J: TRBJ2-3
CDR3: CASSLLRDVRTDTQYF
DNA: TGTGCCAGCAGCTTATTGAGGGATGTGAGGACAGATACGCAGTATTTT

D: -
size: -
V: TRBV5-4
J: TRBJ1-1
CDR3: CASSLGSTEAFF
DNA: TGTGCCAGCAGCTTGGGGTCGACTGAAGCTTTCTTT

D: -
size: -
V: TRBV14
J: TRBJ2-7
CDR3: CASSQDPPGYSSYEQYF
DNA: TGTGCCAGCAGCCAAGACCCGCCGGGGTACTCCTCCTACGAGCAGTACTTC

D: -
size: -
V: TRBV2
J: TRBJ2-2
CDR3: CASSRDPQTGELFF
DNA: TGTGCCAGCAGTCGGGACCCGCAGACCGGGGAGCTGTTTTTT

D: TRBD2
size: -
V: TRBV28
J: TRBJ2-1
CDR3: CASSHRNSGRSGNEQFF
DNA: TGTGCCAGCAGTCACCGAAATAGCGGGAGGTCCGGCAATGAGCAGTTCTTC

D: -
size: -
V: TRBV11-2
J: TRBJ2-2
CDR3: CASSFSPGLDTGELFF
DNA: TGTGCCAGCAGCTTTTCCCCGGGCCTAGACACCGGGGAGCTGTTTTTT

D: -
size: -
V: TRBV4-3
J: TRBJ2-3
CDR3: CASSQDSGEGDTQYF
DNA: TGCGCCAGCAGCCAAGATTCAGGGGAGGGAGATACGCAGTATTTT

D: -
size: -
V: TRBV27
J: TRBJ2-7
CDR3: CASSLRGHPGYEQYF
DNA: TGTGCCAGCAGTTTACGGGGGCACCCGGGGTACGAGCAGTACTTC

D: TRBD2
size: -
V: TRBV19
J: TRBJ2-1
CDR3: CASTSGSHGGQQFF
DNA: TGTGCCAGTACTAGCGGGAGCCACGGGGGTCAGCAGTTCTTC

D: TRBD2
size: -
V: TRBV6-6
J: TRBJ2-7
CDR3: CASRGLAGDSGEQYF
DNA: TGTGCCAGCAGGGGATTAGCGGGAGATTCGGGGGAGCAGTACTTC

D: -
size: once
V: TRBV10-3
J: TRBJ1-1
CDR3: CAISSPGQGTEAFF
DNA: TGTGCCATCAGTTCTCCAGGGCAGGGCACTGAAGCTTTCTTT

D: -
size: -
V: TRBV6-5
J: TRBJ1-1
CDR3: CASSYREGVTEAFF
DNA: TGTGCCAGCAGTTACAGGGAGGGGGTGACTGAAGCTTTCTTT

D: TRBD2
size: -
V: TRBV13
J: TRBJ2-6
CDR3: CASSPSSGSPSGANVLTF
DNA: TGTGCCAGCAGCCCCTCTAGCGGAAGCCCCTCTGGGGCCAACGTCCTGACTTTC

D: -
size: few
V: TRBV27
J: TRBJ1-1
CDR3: CASSFSWGTEAFF
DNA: TGTGCCAGCAGTTTCAGTTGGGGCACTGAAGCTTTCTTT

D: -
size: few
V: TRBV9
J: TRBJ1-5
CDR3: CASSVMGQIGQPQHF
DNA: TGTGCCAGCAGCGTTATGGGGCAGATAGGTCAGCCCCAGCATTTT

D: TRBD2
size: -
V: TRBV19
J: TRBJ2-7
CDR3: CASSIRLGGDHEQYF
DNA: TGTGCCAGTAGTATCCGTCTTGGGGGGGACCACGAGCAGTACTTC

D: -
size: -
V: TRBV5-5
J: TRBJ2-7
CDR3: CASSLTPGRQGDYEQYF
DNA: TGTGCCAGCAGCTTGACTCCGGGTAGGCAGGGAGACTACGAGCAGTACTTC

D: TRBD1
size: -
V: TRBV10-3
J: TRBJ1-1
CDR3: CAISEITGGNTEAFF
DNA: TGTGCCATCAGTGAGATTACAGGGGGGAACACTGAAGCTTTCTTT

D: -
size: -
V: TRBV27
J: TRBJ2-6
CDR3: CASSLLSSGANVLTF
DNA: TGTGCCAGCAGTCTCCTAAGCTCTGGGGCCAACGTCCTGACTTTC

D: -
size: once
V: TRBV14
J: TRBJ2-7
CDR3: CASSLGLKDEQYF
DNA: TGTGCCAGCAGCCTAGGACTAAAGGACGAGCAGTACTTC

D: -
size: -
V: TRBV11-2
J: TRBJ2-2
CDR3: CARQPRDAGELFF
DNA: TGTGCCAGGCAGCCCAGAGATGCCGGGGAGCTGTTTTTT

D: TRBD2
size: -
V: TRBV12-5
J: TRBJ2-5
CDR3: CASGAGTKVGETQYF
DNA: TGTGCTAGTGGCGCCGGGACTAAGGTCGGGGAGACCCAGTACTTC

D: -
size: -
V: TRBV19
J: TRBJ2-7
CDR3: CASSTLPLYEQYF
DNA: TGTGCCAGTAGTACTCTCCCCCTCTACGAGCAGTACTTC

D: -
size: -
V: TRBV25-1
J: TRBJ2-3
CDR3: CASSVSRWGDTQYF
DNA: TGTGCCAGCAGTGTCAGTAGATGGGGAGATACGCAGTATTTT

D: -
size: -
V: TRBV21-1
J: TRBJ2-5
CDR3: CASSKPTHRYRRSRETQYF
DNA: TGTGCCAGCAGCAAGCCAACCCACCGATATAGGAGGTCCCGAGAGACCCAGTACTTC

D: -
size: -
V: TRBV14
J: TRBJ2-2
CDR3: CASSQGRVRNTGELFF
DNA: TGTGCCAGCAGCCAAGGAAGGGTGAGGAACACCGGGGAGCTGTTTTTT

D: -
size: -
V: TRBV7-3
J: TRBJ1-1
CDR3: CASSLFSGTEAFF
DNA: TGTGCCAGCAGCTTATTTTCGGGGACTGAAGCTTTCTTT

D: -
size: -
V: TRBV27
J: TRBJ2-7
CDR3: CASSERWSYEQYF
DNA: TGTGCCAGCAGTGAGCGGTGGTCCTACGAGCAGTACTTC

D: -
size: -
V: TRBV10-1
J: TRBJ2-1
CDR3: CASSESGVQGWQFF
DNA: TGCGCCAGCAGTGAGTCAGGGGTTCAAGGGTGGCAGTTCTTC

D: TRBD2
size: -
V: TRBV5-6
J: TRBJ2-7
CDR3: CASRPRGGEQYF
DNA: TGTGCCAGCAGGCCCCGGGGGGGCGAGCAGTACTTC

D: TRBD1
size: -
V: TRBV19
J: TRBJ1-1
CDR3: CASDAGQGAKMAFF
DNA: TGTGCCAGTGATGCGGGACAGGGGGCTAAAATGGCTTTCTTT

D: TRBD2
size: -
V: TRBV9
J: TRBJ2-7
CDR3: CASSPGLAAYEQYF
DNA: TGTGCCAGCAGCCCGGGACTAGCGGCATACGAGCAGTACTTC

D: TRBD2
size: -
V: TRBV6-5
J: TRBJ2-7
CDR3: CASSPRLAGYHEQYF
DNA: TGTGCCAGCAGCCCCAGACTAGCGGGATACCACGAGCAGTACTTC

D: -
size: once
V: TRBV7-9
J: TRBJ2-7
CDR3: CASSLSTGRSYEQYF
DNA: TGTGCCAGCAGCTTATCTACAGGACGGTCCTACGAGCAGTACTTC

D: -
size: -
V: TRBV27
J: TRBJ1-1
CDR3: CASSGWEIGTEAFF
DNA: TGTGCCAGCAGTGGGTGGGAGATAGGCACTGAAGCTTTCTTT

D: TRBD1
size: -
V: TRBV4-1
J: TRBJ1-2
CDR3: CASSQDGDRGLSYGYTF
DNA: TGCGCCAGCAGCCAAGACGGGGACAGGGGACTAAGCTATGGCTACACCTTC

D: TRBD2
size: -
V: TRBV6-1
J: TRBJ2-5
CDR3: CASSEGGLVGETQYF
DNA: TGTGCCAGCAGTGAAGGGGGACTAGTCGGAGAGACCCAGTACTTC

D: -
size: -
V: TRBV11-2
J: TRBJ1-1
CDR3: CASSLPLLNTEAFF
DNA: TGTGCCAGCAGCCTGCCCCTTCTGAACACTGAAGCTTTCTTT

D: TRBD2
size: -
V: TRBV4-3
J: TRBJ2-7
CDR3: CASSQDRASGYYEQYF
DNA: TGCGCCAGCAGCCAAGACCGAGCTAGCGGTTACTACGAGCAGTACTTC

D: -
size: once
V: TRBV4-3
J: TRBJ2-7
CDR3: CASSQDIRGLGEQYF
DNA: TGCGCCAGCAGCCAAGATATCCGGGGACTGGGGGAGCAGTACTTC